This passage covers 11 T cell receptor beta chains from one sample sequenced in a study of blood T cell repertoires in COVID-19. This table comes from immunoSEQ multiplex PCR, and its TCRdb copy is limited to in-frame clones, with some not included. The table includes around 260,000 clones, about 89% detected once. What was sequenced was peripheral blood. The receptor set was obtained from a woman aged 45-65 years with acute or convalescent COVID-19.

This chain uses TRBV27 with TRBJ2-2, with 7 bases matching TRBD2. Germline V lookup: CDR1 MNHEY, CDR2 SMNVEV (reference sequence). This CDR3 contains 16 residues. Trimming at V came to 6 bases and at J to 4 bases, leaving 11 bases not matched to a gene. The CDR3 coding sequence is TGTGCCAGCAGCCTCTCGTGGGGAGGGGCCACCGGGGAGCTGTTTTTT. The encoded protein is CASSLSWGGATGELFF.

The chain uses TRBV28 and TRBJ2-7; 13 bases are a match to TRBD2. Germline V gives CDR1 MDHEN, CDR2 SYDVKM. This CDR3 spans 16 amino acids. Trimming cost V 2 bases and J 3 bases; bases outside gene matches: 4. For the CDR3, the DNA is TGTGCCAGCAGTTTAGGGGGACTAGCGGGGATCTACGAGCAGTACTTC. Its protein product is CASSLGGLAGIYEQYF.

This clone has a single count. The V call is TRBV11-2, the J call TRBJ2-3, with TRBD2 matching over 9 bases. The germline V gene has CDR1 SGHAT and CDR2 FQNNGV. The V and J ends lost 7 bases and 9 bases, in that order; junction bases with no gene match: 11. This CDR3 region has 14 residues. The CDR3 region has the DNA TGTGCCAGCACCGCTAGCGGGGCGGTGCAAACGCAGTATTTT. It encodes CASTASGAVQTQYF.

CDR3 in DNA: TGTGCCAGCAGTCCAAGAAGCCAGGGACTGAGCGAGCAGTACTTC. Translation gives CASSPRSQGLSEQYF. V usage is TRBV3-1 (or the pseudogene TRBV3-2) and J usage is TRBJ2-7; the D gene is possibly TRBD2 (6 bases). V lost 6 bases and J 6 bases, leaving 21 bases between the germline ends. The CDR3 covers 15 residues. Germline lookup yields CDR1 LGHDT and CDR2 YNNKEL (reference sequence).

This clone was detected once. This sequence joins TRBV7-9 and TRBJ1-5; TRBD1 is a possible D gene (5 bases). The germline gives CDR1 SEHNR, CDR2 FQNEAQ (reference sequence). Trimming pared 6 bases from V and 0 bases from J, leaving 9 bases between. This CDR3 has 14 amino acids. As DNA, the CDR3 is TGTGCCAGCAGGCCTGACAGTAGCAATCAGCCCCAGCATTTT. Translated, it gives CASRPDSSNQPQHF.

This clone has more than one count but fewer than ten. The chain combines TRBV7-3 with TRBJ2-5; TRBD1 is a possible D gene (5 bases). The germline V gene encodes CDR1 SGHTA and CDR2 FQGTGA. This CDR3 has 13 amino acids. Between the trimmed V and J ends, which lost 5 bases and 7 bases, there was a span of 14 bases. CDR3 nucleotides: TGTGCCAGCAGCCCCGCAGGGTACGGGACCCAGTACTTC. Translated, it gives CASSPAGYGTQYF.

V is TRBV5-1 and J is TRBJ2-1; a possible D gene is TRBD2 (5 bases). Germline V gene sequence: CDR1 SGHRS, CDR2 YFSETQ. CDR3 size: 12 residues. V was trimmed by 6 bases and J by 7 bases, leaving 11 bases between them. CDR3 DNA: TGCGCCAGCATGATTCCGGGGAATGAGCAGTTCTTC. This codes for CASMIPGNEQFF.

This rearrangement joins TRBV11-3 to TRBJ2-1; the match to TRBD2 covers 16 bases. With 2 bases clipped from V and 9 bases from J, the junction kept 7 bases outside the gene matches. Per germline, CDR1 SGHNT and CDR2 YENEEA. This CDR3 is 17 amino acids long. The CDR3 DNA reads TGTGCCAGCAGCTTACCGGGACTAGCGGGAGGGCCCCGTGAGCAGTTCTTC. This encodes CASSLPGLAGGPREQFF.

The genes are TRBV7-2 and TRBJ1-3; 8 bases align to TRBD1. V shed 5 bases, J shed 2 bases, and the junction held 5 bases outside the gene matches. Germline loops: CDR1 SGHTA, CDR2 FQGNSA. CDR3 length: 15 residues. CDR3 bases: TGTGCCAGCAGCCTAAAGACAGGGGCTGGAAACACCATATATTTT. This encodes CASSLKTGAGNTIYF.

The CDR3 region is CASSLGLAGAGELFF. Written as DNA, the CDR3 is TGTGCCAGCAGTTTGGGTCTAGCGGGAGCCGGGGAGCTGTTTTTT. The chain uses TRBV27 and TRBJ2-2, with TRBD2 identical over 10 bases. Germline CDR1 MNHEY, CDR2 SMNVEV (reference sequence). This CDR3 contains 15 residues. The ends lost 3 bases at V and 6 bases at J; junction bases unmatched: 4.

The rearrangement joins TRBV6-5 to TRBJ1-2; the D gene is possibly TRBD1 (6 bases). CDR1 MNHEY and CDR2 SVGAGI come from the germline V gene. V was shortened by 9 bases and J by 4 bases, with 15 bases between the two germline ends. CDR3 size: 13 residues. In DNA form, the CDR3 reads TGTGCCAGTTGGGGGGGGCAGGCCTATGGCTACACCTTC. It is translated as CASWGGQAYGYTF.